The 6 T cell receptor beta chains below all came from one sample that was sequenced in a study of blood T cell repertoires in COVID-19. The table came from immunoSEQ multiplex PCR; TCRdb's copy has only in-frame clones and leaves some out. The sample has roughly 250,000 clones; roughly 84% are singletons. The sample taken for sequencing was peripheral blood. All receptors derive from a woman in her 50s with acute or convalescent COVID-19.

The chain's CDR3 is CASSLVGQGNHEQYF. The CDR3 coding sequence is TGTGCCAGCAGCTTGGTGGGACAGGGGAACCACGAGCAGTACTTC. The chain joins TRBV5-4 to TRBJ2-7; 10 bases are shared with TRBD1. Germline V gives CDR1 SGHNT, CDR2 YYREEE (reference sequence). The J segment lost 5 bases and the V segment lost 0 bases, leaving 5 bases of the junction unmatched. This CDR3 comprises 15 residues.

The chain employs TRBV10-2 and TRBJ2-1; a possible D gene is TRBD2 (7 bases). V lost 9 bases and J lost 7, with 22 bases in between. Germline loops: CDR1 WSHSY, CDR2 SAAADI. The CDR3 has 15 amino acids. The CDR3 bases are TGCGCCAGTTTGGGGGGGCGGGAGAATTATAATGAGCAGTTCTTC. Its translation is CASLGGRENYNEQFF.

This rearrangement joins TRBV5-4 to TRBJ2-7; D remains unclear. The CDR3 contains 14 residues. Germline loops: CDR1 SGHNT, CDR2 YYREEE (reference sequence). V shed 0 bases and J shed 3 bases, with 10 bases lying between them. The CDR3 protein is CASSLGHLHYEQYF. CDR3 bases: TGTGCCAGCAGCTTGGGTCATTTACACTACGAGCAGTACTTC.

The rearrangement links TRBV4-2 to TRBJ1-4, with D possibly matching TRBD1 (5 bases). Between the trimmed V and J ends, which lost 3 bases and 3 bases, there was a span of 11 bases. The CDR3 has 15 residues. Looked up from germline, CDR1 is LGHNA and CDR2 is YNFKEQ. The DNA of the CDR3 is TGTGCCAGCAGCCAGGCGGGACTGTCTAATGAAAAACTGTTTTTT. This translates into CASSQAGLSNEKLFF.

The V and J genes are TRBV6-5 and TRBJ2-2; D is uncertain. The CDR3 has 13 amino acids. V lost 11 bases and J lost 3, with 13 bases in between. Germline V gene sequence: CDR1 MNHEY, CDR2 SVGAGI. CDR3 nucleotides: TGTGCCTCTACCCGGTCGGACACCGGGGAGCTGTTTTTT. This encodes CASTRSDTGELFF.

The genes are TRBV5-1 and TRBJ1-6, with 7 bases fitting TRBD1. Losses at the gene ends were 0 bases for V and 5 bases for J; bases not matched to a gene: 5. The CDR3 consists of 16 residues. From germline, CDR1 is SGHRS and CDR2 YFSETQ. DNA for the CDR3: TGCGCCAGCAGCTTGGCAGGGGGGCTGGATAATTCACCCCTCCACTTT. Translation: CASSLAGGLDNSPLHF.